The 13 T cell receptor beta chains in this list originate from one sample, sequenced in a study of cytotoxic CD8 clonotypes in ibrutinib-treated CLL. Assay used: immunoSEQ multiplex PCR; TCRdb lists only in-frame clones, some missing. The table includes 190,000 or so clones, around 72% detected once. The sequencing here drew on PBMCs, taken after 24 months of ibrutinib treatment. The receptors were sampled from a human donor with chronic lymphocytic leukemia.

In its sample, this clone was seen a few times. J is TRBJ1-1 and V is TRBV19, with 10 bases that match TRBD1. The CDR3 sequence is 13 residues long. Trimming at V came to 11 bases and at J to 2 bases, leaving 5 bases not matched to a gene. Germline-derived CDR1 and CDR2 are LNHDA and SQIVND (reference sequence). The chain's CDR3 is CAGRDRGNTEAFF. The CDR3 DNA reads TGTGCCGGACGGGACAGGGGCAACACTGAAGCTTTCTTT.

The chain employs TRBV7-3 and TRBJ2-2, with TRBD2 matching over 11 bases. This CDR3 spans 17 amino acids. Germline CDR1 and CDR2: SGHTA and FQGTGA. Losses at the gene ends were 5 bases for V and 1 base for J; bases not matched to a gene: 6. The CDR3 sequence: CASSTGTSGLNTGELFF. The CDR3 nucleotides read TGTGCCAGCAGCACTGGGACTAGCGGATTGAACACCGGGGAGCTGTTTTTT. Together with reference TRBV7-3 and TRBJ2-2, the CDR3 gives the full variable domain: GAGVSQTPSNKVTEKGKYVELRCDPISGHTALYWYRQSLGQGPEFLIYFQGTGAADDSGLPNDRFFAVRPEGSVSTLKIQRTERGDSAVYLCASSTGTSGLNTGELFFGEGSRLTVL.

The V and J genes are TRBV7-3 and TRBJ2-1; D not resolved. Germline V gene lookup returns CDR1 SGHTA and CDR2 FQGTGA. The CDR3 length is 17 residues. Trimming pared 0 bases from V and 6 bases from J, leaving 18 bases between. CDR3 amino acids: CASSLTLSVIPVNEQFF. CDR3 bases: TGTGCCAGCAGCTTAACGTTATCTGTGATCCCCGTCAATGAGCAGTTCTTC.

This clone was recorded once. V is TRBV30 and J is TRBJ1-2; no clear D. Germline-derived CDR1 and CDR2 are GTSNPN and SVGIG (reference sequence). V was shortened by 0 bases and J by 0 bases, with 8 bases between the two germline ends. CDR3 size: 14 residues. The CDR3 DNA reads TGTGCCTGGAGTGTAGGCACAGCTAACTATGGCTACACCTTC. Translating it yields CAWSVGTANYGYTF.

This clone turned up a few times. V gene TRBV11-1 combines with J gene TRBJ2-5, with D hard to call. The CDR3 consists of 14 residues. CDR1 SGHAT and CDR2 FQDESV come from the germline V gene (reference sequence). V gave up 5 bases and J gave up 5 bases, with 15 bases separating them. The CDR3: CASSPRSVGETQYF. The CDR3 nucleotides read TGTGCCAGCAGCCCCCGCTCCGTTGGGGAGACCCAGTACTTC.

The chain recombines TRBV5-4 with TRBJ2-7, with TRBD1 matching 11 bases. V trimming: 2 bases; J trimming: 6 bases; junction bases outside the gene matches: 7. Looked up from germline, CDR1 is SGHNT and CDR2 is YYREEE (reference sequence). This CDR3 is built from 15 residues. CDR3 coding DNA: TGTGCCAGCAGCTTATTACCGGGACAGGGGGTCGAGCAGTACTTC. It encodes CASSLLPGQGVEQYF.

This sequence joins TRBV2 and TRBJ1-5; weak D call: TRBD1 (5 bases). Germline V gene lookup returns CDR1 SNHLY and CDR2 FYNNEI. CDR3 size: 16 residues. The V and J ends lost 3 bases and 5 bases respectively, with 17 bases between them. The CDR3 nucleotides are TGTGCCAGCAGTGACTCGTTTGGGGGACGGGATCAGCCCCAGCATTTT. Its translation is CASSDSFGGRDQPQHF.

Comment on this clone: The junction and the germline gene differ at one end; a read error may be behind it. The J gene is TRBJ2-3, the V gene TRBV5-1; 14 bases are shared with TRBD2. CDR3 size: 18 residues. Germline assignment: CDR1 SGHRS and CDR2 YFSETQ. CDR3 amino acids: CASTLGTSGSASTDTQYF. DNA for the CDR3: TGCGCCAGCACCTTGGGGACTAGCGGGAGCGCTAGCACAGATACGCAGTATTTT.

V gene TRBV11-2 combines with J gene TRBJ2-3; tentative D call: TRBD1 (5 bases). V shed 1 base and J shed 6 bases, with 11 bases lying between them. Germline V CDR1 and CDR2: SGHAT, FQNNGV. CDR3 size: 14 residues. The CDR3 DNA reads TGTGCCAGCAGCTTAGGGGGCCTGGGGGATACGCAGTATTTT. Amino acid sequence: CASSLGGLGDTQYF.

This clone appeared a few times. The CDR3 spells CASSEAHRPPFF. CDR3 DNA: TGTGCCAGCAGTGAAGCGCACCGGCCGCCTTTCTTT. The gene calls are TRBV2 and TRBJ1-1; D remains unclear. Looked up from germline, CDR1 is SNHLY and CDR2 is FYNNEI. This CDR3 region has 12 residues. The germline V and J ends were trimmed by 0 bases and 12 bases, with 11 bases remaining between them. The whole variable domain, filled in from reference TRBV2 and TRBJ1-1, reads EPEVTQTPSHQVTQMGQEVILRCVPISNHLYFYWYRQILGQKVEFLVSFYNNEISEKSEIFDDQFSVERPDGSNFTLKIRSTKLEDSAMYFCASSEAHRPPFFGQGTRLTVV.

The V call is TRBV4-3, the J call TRBJ2-1; D gene uncertain. This CDR3 spans 15 amino acids. The germline V and J ends were trimmed by 1 base and 2 bases, with 9 bases remaining between them. From germline, CDR1 is LGHNA and CDR2 YSLEER. The CDR3 DNA reads as TGCGCCAGCAGCCAAGTCCCAGACACCTACAATGAGCAGTTCTTC. Encoded protein: CASSQVPDTYNEQFF.

The chain combines TRBV5-1 with TRBJ2-7; 9 nucleotides align to TRBD1. The germline V gene has CDR1 SGHRS and CDR2 YFSETQ. This CDR3 contains 15 residues. The ends lost 4 bases at V and 3 bases at J; junction bases unmatched: 8. CDR3 nucleotide sequence: TGCGCCAGCAGCACAGGACAGGGGATAGACTACGAGCAGTACTTC. This translates into CASSTGQGIDYEQYF.

This chain uses TRBV30 with TRBJ2-5; TRBD2 is a possible D gene (6 bases). The CDR3 is 14 amino acids. Germline V gene sequence: CDR1 GTSNPN, CDR2 SVGIG (reference sequence). Trimming took 3 bases from V and 5 from J, leaving 16 bases between them. In DNA, the CDR3 is TGTGCCTGGAGGGAGGAGGGGAGTTTGGAGACCCAGTACTTC. Translating it yields CAWREEGSLETQYF.